The source of this T cell receptor beta chain is a study of response to subunit inactivated influenza vaccine (dated by TCRdb to the late 2010s). A note on the overall study: The study used deep quantitative T cell receptor repertoire profiling to track responses to a trivalent subunit inactivated influenza vaccine.

The protocol used for the library was RT-PCR. Sequenced on an Illumina HiSeq 2500. TCRdb reran the public reads through fastp at Q25 and MiXCR, keeping productive beta chains. When rows share a CDR3 protein, they turn into one entry using the most common DNA and genes. The sample table holds 500,000 to 650,000 distinct CDR3 sequences, of which about 7.6% were seen once. Around 13% of the sample is in the top ten clones. The CDR1 and CDR2 encoded by the germline V gene (reference sequence) are SEHNR and FQNEAQ. V is pruned by 5 bases and J by 8 bases, leaving 9 bases of the junction without a gene match. The CDR3 starts with the cysteine, ends with the phenylalanine, and has 14 residues. This entry keeps only the CDR3 DNA: 42 bases, framed from base 1. This clonotype showed up just a few times. Its antigen is currently not known. Per-nucleotide qualities are absent, and no much larger clonotype sits a single base away.

Here is what the overall study found, with its caveats: According to the authors, only a limited number of new T cells may be recruited by each seasonal influenza vaccination.

The sequence came from a man in his fifties or sixties who received an inactivated influenza vaccine. Donor details come from another sample of the same person, matched by shared clones. The V gene is TRBV7-9 and the J gene is TRBJ2-1, and 7 junctional nucleotides match TRBD2. The specimen was PBMCs from blood, collected roughly 24 months after vaccination. The nucleotide sequence is given as TGTGCCAGCAGCATACGGGGGGTTGGCTATGAGCAGTTCTTC. This yields the protein CASSIRGVGYEQFF.